The present T cell receptor beta chain was sequenced within a study of blood T cells in healthy people across ages (dated by TCRdb to between 2014 and 2017). With regard to the full study: In model experiments, template switching captured roughly one uniquely barcoded TCR beta cDNA molecule for every two T cells. The study measured age-related changes in TCR beta repertoire diversity using deep sequencing normalized with unique cDNA molecular identifiers. The donors were split into four age groups: young (average around 15 years), middle-aged (about 40), aged (more than 60) and long-lived (approximately 80). To avoid experimental bias, donors of different ages were distributed randomly across sequencing lanes. Two additional independent replicas of 1 million unique cDNA reads from the same blood draw were analyzed for two donors (one aged 18 to 30 and one aged 80 or older). General findings and caveats noted by the study authors: As age increased, observed TCR beta diversity per million T cells dropped in a roughly linear way, and a significant reduction was already evident by age around 41. Estimates of total diversity from one million sequenced T cells were regarded as lower bounds and underestimates. The percentage of naive T cells measured by flow cytometry correlated strongly with observed TCR beta diversity. Compared with the aged group, more naive CD4+ T cells, fewer expanded clones and increased TCR diversity were shown by the long-lived group, suggesting age selection. Because donor CMV infection status was unknown, age-related changes in expanded clonotypes were potentially confounded. Since profiling was done on bulk unsorted PBMCs, naive and antigen-experienced compartments could not be conclusively compared.

Systemically healthy Caucasian individuals from Russia, 35 to 40 in total and aged about 6 to 95 years, were included as donors. Around 9.9 milliliters of peripheral blood were collected from each donor into EDTA-treated Vacutainer tubes. PBMCs were isolated by Ficoll-Paque density-gradient centrifugation, with at least 6 million obtained per sample. Trizol reagent was used to extract total RNA from PBMCs, with at least 5.5 micrograms per sample. For every donor, an aliquot of PBMCs went through flow cytometry to measure the percentages of naive CD45RAhigh/CD27high T cells. V is pared back by 3 bases and J by 7 bases, with 17 bases lying between the germline termini. The CDR3 starts with the cysteine, ends with the phenylalanine, and has 16 residues. Only the CDR3 DNA is retained, 48 bases long and in frame from the first base. For CDR1 and CDR2, the germline V gene lists SGDLS and YYNGEE. As regards this clonotype: Its antigen has not been determined. The record has no base qualities; no much larger clone is one base away.

The library was built by means of 5' RACE. TCRdb lists the instrument as Illumina HiSeq 2500. A second roughly 6 to 12 cycle PCR used a sample-barcoded 5' primer and a J-beta primer mix. A unique molecular identifier was introduced onto each TCR beta cDNA molecule by a template-switch 5' adaptor carrying 12 random nucleotides. At least 2.5 million CDR3-containing paired-end reads were obtained from each sample. All of the RNA was converted into first-strand cDNA using the Mint cDNA synthesis kit, with a TRBC-specific oligonucleotide serving as the primer. Following uracil-DNA glycosylase treatment, a first 18-cycle PCR with universal primers M1SS and BC2_uni_R was performed on all cDNA. The original methods were these. For normalization, 1 million high-quality reads were randomly selected from each sample, with every read carrying a distinct molecular identifier. Reads sharing molecular identifiers were discarded rather than binned into consensus sequences. MiTCR, set to a Q25 quality threshold and the strictest error-elimination algorithm, was used for CDR3 identification, clonotype clustering and error correction. Lower-bound total TCR beta diversity was estimated with a nonparametric unseen species model using Euler transformation. The public sequencing data were trimmed at Q25 with fastp and processed into clonotypes with MiXCR by TCRdb, which kept only in-frame beta chains. Every entry covers one CDR3 protein and lists the most common genes and DNA from its rows. It is TCRdb's table, rather than the study itself, that gives the V and J calls and clone size. Here the sample has 650,000 to 800,000 distinct CDR3 sequences; under 45% occur a single time. Together, the top ten hold roughly 19% of the sample.

Sample: blood. This receptor was taken from a man in his 60s in good health. The chain links TRBV9 with TRBJ1-6; the best D guess is TRBD1, with 6 bases matching. The DNA reads TGTGCCAGCAGCGGACGGGGGACGGGACAAAATTCACCCCTCCACTTT. Protein translation: CASSGRGTGQNSPLHF.